This TCR beta chain was identified in a study of blood T cell repertoires in COVID-19. Here immunoSEQ multiplex PCR was the method, and the copy in TCRdb shows in-frame clones only, minus some. The table shows roughly 360,000 clones, with roughly 87% occurring only once. There are 17 residues in the CDR3. V lost 2 bases to trimming and J lost 4 bases; unmatched junction nucleotides: 9. Per the germline V gene, CDR1 is MDHEN and CDR2 is SYDVKM. The chain employs TRBV28 and TRBJ2-3; TRBD2 agrees at 10 bases. This clonotype was sampled from a woman between 50 and 59 years old who had recovered from COVID-19. Sequenced material: PBMCs or T cells enriched from blood (not recorded which). The CDR3 protein is CASSLPLSGGTPDTQYF. The DNA for the CDR3 is TGTGCCAGCAGTTTACCCCTTAGCGGGGGGACCCCAGATACGCAGTATTTT. The whole variable domain, filled in from reference TRBV28 and TRBJ2-3, reads DVKVTQSSRYLVKRTGEKVFLECVQDMDHENMFWYRQDPGLGLRLIYFSYDVKMKEKGDIPEGYSVSREKKERFSLILESASTNQTSMYLCASSLPLSGGTPDTQYFGPGTRLTVL.